This TCR beta chain is drawn from a study of cytomegalovirus exposure and HLA in healthy donors. Points on this clone: The antigen is not known.

Primers: 60 Vbeta forward and 13 Jbeta reverse. Profiled with immunoSEQ multiplex PCR; TCRdb holds only in-frame clones, not every one. The sample holds over 110,000 clones, roughly 80% seen once. Findings and caveats of the study: A later analysis found that most CMV-associated TCR beta chains appeared HLA-restricted. Per a later analysis, 15,000 to 20,000 TCR beta sequences showed association with HLA alleles at 0.05 false discovery rate. A prior analysis recorded that most TCR beta V segments were productive about 90% or about 30% of the time.

Germline-derived CDR1 and CDR2 are SGDLS and YYNGEE. CDR3 length: 16 amino acids. The V end lost 0 bases, the J end lost 8 bases, and 15 bases lay between the germline ends. The sequencing sample was made of PBMCs. The chain uses TRBV9 and TRBJ1-6, with D possibly matching TRBD1 (5 bases). This receptor was identified in a man younger than 35 in good health and CMV-seronegative. This chain's CDR3 is CASSVGPDIGDSPLHF. CDR3 DNA sequence: TGTGCCAGCAGCGTAGGCCCGGACATTGGGGATTCACCCCTCCACTTT.